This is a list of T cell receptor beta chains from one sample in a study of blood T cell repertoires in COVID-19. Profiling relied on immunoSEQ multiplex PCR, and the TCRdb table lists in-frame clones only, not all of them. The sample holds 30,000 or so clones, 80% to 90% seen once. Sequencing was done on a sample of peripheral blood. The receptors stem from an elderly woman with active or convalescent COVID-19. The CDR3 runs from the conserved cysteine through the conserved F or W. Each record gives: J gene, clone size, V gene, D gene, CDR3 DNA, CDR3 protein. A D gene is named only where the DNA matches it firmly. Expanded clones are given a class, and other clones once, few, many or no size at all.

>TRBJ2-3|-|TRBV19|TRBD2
TGTGCCAGTAGTATGCCCGGGACTAGCGGGAGGAGCACAGATACGCAGTATTTT
CASSMPGTSGRSTDTQYF
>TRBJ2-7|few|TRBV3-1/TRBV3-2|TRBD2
TGTGCCAGCAGCGTCGGGACTAGCGGTACCTACGAGCAGTACTTC
CASSVGTSGTYEQYF
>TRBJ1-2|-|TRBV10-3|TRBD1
TGTGCCATCAGTGAGCCACAGGGGGGGGGACATGGCTACACCTTC
CAISEPQGGGHGYTF
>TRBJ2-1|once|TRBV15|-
TGTGCCACCAGCCTCCCGGGGAGCGCCTACAATGAGCAGTTCTTC
CATSLPGSAYNEQFF
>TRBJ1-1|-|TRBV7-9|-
TGTGCCAGCAGCTCTCGTGAGCACCCCACTGAAGCTTTCTTT
CASSSREHPTEAFF
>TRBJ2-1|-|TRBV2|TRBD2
TGTGCCAGCAGTGACCGAGGACTAGCGGGAGTCGATGAGCAGTTCTTC
CASSDRGLAGVDEQFF
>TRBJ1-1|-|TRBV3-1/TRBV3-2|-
TGTGCCAGCAGCCAAGATAAGAACACTGAAGCTTTCTTT
CASSQDKNTEAFF
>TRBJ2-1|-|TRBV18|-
TGTGCCAGCTCACGAGTTAGCGAAGAGCAGTTCTTC
CASSRVSEEQFF
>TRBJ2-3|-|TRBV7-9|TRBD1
TGTGCCAGCAGCTTAGGACAGGGGAGCCCCGGTACGCAGTATTTT
CASSLGQGSPGTQYF
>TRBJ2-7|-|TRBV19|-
TGTGCCAGTAGTACTCCCCACCTCGGAGCCCGGGACGAGCAGTACTTC
CASSTPHLGARDEQYF
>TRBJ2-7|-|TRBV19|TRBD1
TGTGCCAGTAGTAACCGGGACAGGGGGTACCGCGAGCAGTACTTC
CASSNRDRGYREQYF
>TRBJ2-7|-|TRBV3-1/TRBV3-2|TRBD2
TGTGCCAGCAGCCAAAGGGGACTAGCTAACGAGCAGTACTTC
CASSQRGLANEQYF
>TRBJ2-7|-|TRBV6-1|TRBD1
TGTGCCAGCAGTGAATTGGACAGGGCCCCCTACGAGCAGTACTTC
CASSELDRAPYEQYF
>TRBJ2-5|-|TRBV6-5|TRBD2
TGTGCCAGCAGTTACCTAGCGGGAGGGCAAGAGACCCAGTACTTC
CASSYLAGGQETQYF
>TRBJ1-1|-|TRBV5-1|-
TGCGCCCGCAGCTTGGAGCCAGGGGCATTGAACACTGAAGCTTTCTTT
CARSLEPGALNTEAFF
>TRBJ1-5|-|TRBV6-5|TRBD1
TGTGCCAGCAGCGCGGACAGGGGCAATCAGCCCCAGCATTTT
CASSADRGNQPQHF
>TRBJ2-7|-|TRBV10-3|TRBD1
TGTGCCATGGGGGCGGGACAGGGGGCTTACGAGCAGTACTTC
CAMGAGQGAYEQYF
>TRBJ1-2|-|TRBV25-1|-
TGTGCCAGCAGTGAAGAGCTTAACTATGGCTACACCTTC
CASSEELNYGYTF
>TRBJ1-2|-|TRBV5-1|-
TGCGCCAGCAGCTTGGAAGCGGGGCAGCACTATGGCTACACCTTC
CASSLEAGQHYGYTF
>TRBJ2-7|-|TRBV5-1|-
TGCGCCAGCAGCCCAGACAGGACAAGCTCCTACGAGCAGTACTTC
CASSPDRTSSYEQYF
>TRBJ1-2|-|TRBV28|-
TGTGCCAGCGGGCAAAGGTATGGCTACACCTTC
CASGQRYGYTF
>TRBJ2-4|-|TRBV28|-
TGTGCCAGCAGTCCCGACACTCTAGCCAAAAACATTCAGTACTTC
CASSPDTLAKNIQYF
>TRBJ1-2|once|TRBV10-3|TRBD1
TGTGCCATCACCGGACAGGCTGGTGGCTACACCTTC
CAITGQAGGYTF
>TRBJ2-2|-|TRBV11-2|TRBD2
TGTGCCAGCAGCTCCCGGGGTAGCGGGAGCGGCACCGGGGAGCTGTTTTTT
CASSSRGSGSGTGELFF
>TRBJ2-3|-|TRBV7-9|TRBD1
TGTGCCAGCAGCTCAGCCGGCGGGACAGGGAGAACAGATACGCAGTATTTT
CASSSAGGTGRTDTQYF
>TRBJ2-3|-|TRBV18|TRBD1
TGTGCCAGCTCACCATCGTCGGGACAGGACACAGATACGCAGTATTTT
CASSPSSGQDTDTQYF
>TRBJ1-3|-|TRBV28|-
TGTGCCAGCAGTTCGCAGGGTGGCGGAAACACCATATATTTT
CASSSQGGGNTIYF
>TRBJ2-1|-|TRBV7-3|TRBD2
TGTGCCAGCAGCCAGACTAGCGGGGGGTTCAATGAGCAGTTCTTC
CASSQTSGGFNEQFF
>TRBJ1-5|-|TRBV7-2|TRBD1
TGTGCCAGCAGCTTAGGGGACAGGGTCAATCAGCCCCAGCATTTT
CASSLGDRVNQPQHF
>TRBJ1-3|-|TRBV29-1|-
TGCAGCGTGGCCAGGGGTTCTGGAAACACCATATATTTT
CSVARGSGNTIYF
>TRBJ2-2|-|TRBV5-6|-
TGTGCCAGCAGCTCCGGTACTTCGGGAGACCCCACCGGGGAGCTGTTTTTT
CASSSGTSGDPTGELFF
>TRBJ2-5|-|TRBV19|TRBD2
TGTGCCAGTAGTATAGCTGCGGGGGGGCGTGAGACCCAGTACTTC
CASSIAAGGRETQYF
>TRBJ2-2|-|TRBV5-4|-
TGTGCCAGCAGGGATCCAGGGGCGGTAGCCGGGGAGCTGTTTTTT
CASRDPGAVAGELFF
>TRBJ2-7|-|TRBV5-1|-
TGCGCCAGCAGCTTCCAGGGCACCTACGAGCAGTACTTC
CASSFQGTYEQYF
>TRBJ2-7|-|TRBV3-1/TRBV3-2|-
TGTGCCAGCAGCCATCGACAGGTTTCAAACGAGCAGTACTTC
CASSHRQVSNEQYF
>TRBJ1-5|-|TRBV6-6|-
TGTGCCAGCAGTTTAAATAGCAATCAGCCCCAGCATTTT
CASSLNSNQPQHF
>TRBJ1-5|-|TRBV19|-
TGTGCCAGTAAAGACCCGGGACTGATCAATCAGCCCCAGCATTTT
CASKDPGLINQPQHF
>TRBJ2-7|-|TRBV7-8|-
TGTGCCAGCAGCAGAGAGGTGCTCCGGGGGGAGCAGTACTTC
CASSREVLRGEQYF
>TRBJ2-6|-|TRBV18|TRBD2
TGTGCCAGCTCACCATTCCCCCTCGCGGGAGCACCTGGGGCCAACGTCCTGACTTTC
CASSPFPLAGAPGANVLTF
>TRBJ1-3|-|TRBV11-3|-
TGTGCCAGCAGGAGGGCAGCCGCTGGAAACACCATATATTTT
CASRRAAAGNTIYF
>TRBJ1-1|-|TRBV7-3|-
TGTGCCAGCAGCTCATCGGGAACCAACACTGAAGCTTTCTTT
CASSSSGTNTEAFF
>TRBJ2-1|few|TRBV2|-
TGTGCCAGCAGTATGGGACTGTACAATGAGCAGTTCTTC
CASSMGLYNEQFF